The clone carrying this T cell receptor (beta chain) was counted between two and nine times. Its specificity is not known. Repertoires were generated with immunoSEQ multiplex PCR, while TCRdb's copy carries only in-frame clones and drops some. This sample has about 67,000 clones, with 80% to 90% found just once. This sample was included in a study of OX40 agonist ivuxolimab in advanced cancers. Findings of the study overall: Dose levels from 0.1 to 3.0 mg/kg saw CD4+ and CD8+ blood T cells expand clonally by week 6.

Trimming took off 8 bases at V and 3 bases at J, with 19 bases between the two ends. This CDR3 region has 14 residues. CDR1 SQVTM and CDR2 ANQGSEA come from the germline V gene. This TCR came from an adult with an advanced solid tumor such as melanoma, head and neck, liver or kidney cancer. The V gene is TRBV29-1, the J gene TRBJ1-2, with TRBD1 as a possible D gene (6 bases). Here the sequenced sample was CD4+ or CD8+ T cells sorted from blood, taken in a trial of the OX40 agonist ivuxolimab. The CDR3 DNA reads TGCAGCCTGAAGGGGGGGGCTGTGGACTATGGCTACACCTTC. Amino acid sequence: CSLKGGAVDYGYTF. The complete variable domain, with remaining parts taken from reference TRBV29-1 and TRBJ1-2, reads SAVISQKPSRDICQRGTSLTIQCQVDSQVTMMFWYRQQPGQSLTLIATANQGSEATYESGFVIDKFPISRPNLTFSTLTVSNMSPEDSSIYLCSLKGGAVDYGYTFGSGTRLTVV.